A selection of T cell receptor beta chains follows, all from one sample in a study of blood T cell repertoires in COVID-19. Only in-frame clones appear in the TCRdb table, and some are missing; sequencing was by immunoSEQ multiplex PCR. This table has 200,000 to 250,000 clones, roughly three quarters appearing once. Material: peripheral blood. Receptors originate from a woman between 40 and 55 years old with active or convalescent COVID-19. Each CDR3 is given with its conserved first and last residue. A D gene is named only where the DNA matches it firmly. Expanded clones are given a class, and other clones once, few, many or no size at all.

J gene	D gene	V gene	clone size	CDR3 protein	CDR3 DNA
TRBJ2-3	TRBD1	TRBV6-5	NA	CASSPGTGHTDTQYF	TGTGCCAGCAGCCCCGGGACAGGCCACACAGATACGCAGTATTTT
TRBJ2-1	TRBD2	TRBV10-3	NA	CAISEVGLAGNEQFF	TGTGCCATCAGTGAAGTGGGACTAGCAGGCAATGAGCAGTTCTTC
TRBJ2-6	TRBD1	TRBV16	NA	CASSQSTGVVF	TGTGCCAGCAGCCAATCCACAGGGGTAGTTTTC
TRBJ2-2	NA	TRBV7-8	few	CASSSPPTNTGELFF	TGTGCCAGCAGCTCCCCCCCAACGAACACCGGGGAGCTGTTTTTT
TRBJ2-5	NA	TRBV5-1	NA	CASSLGRVQETQYF	TGCGCCAGCAGCTTGGGGCGGGTCCAAGAGACCCAGTACTTC
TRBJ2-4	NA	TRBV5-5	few	CASSLDRPSVQYF	TGTGCCAGCAGCTTGGACAGGCCGAGTGTTCAGTACTTC
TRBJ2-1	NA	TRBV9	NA	CASSVDPGLNEQFF	TGTGCCAGCAGCGTCGACCCAGGGTTGAATGAGCAGTTCTTC
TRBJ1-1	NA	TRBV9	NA	CASSPYMTGEAFF	TGTGCCAGCAGCCCCTATATGACAGGTGAAGCTTTCTTT
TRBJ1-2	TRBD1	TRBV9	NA	CARSVGGDRGYGYTF	TGTGCCCGCAGCGTAGGGGGGGACAGGGGCTATGGCTACACCTTC
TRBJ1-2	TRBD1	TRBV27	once	CASRAGTGAANYGYTF	TGTGCCAGCAGGGCCGGGACAGGAGCGGCTAACTATGGCTACACCTTC
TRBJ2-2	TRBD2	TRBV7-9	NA	CATGLAGTGELFF	TGTGCCACTGGACTAGCAGGTACCGGGGAGCTGTTTTTT
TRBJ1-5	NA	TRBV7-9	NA	CASSLGGAGNQPQHF	TGTGCCAGCAGCTTAGGGGGCGCAGGGAATCAGCCCCAGCATTTT
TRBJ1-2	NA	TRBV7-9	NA	CASSLPPGDYGYTF	TGTGCCAGCAGCTTACCCCCGGGGGACTATGGCTACACCTTC
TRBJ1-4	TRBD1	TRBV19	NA	CASSFVGQGEKLFF	TGTGCCAGTAGCTTTGTGGGACAGGGTGAAAAACTGTTTTTT
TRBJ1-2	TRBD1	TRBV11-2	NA	CASSQGGHYGYTF	TGTGCCAGCAGCCAGGGGGGACACTATGGCTACACCTTC
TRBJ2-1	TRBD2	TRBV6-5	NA	CASNPSGSYNEQFF	TGTGCCAGCAATCCTAGCGGGTCCTACAATGAGCAGTTCTTC
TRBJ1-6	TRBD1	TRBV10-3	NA	CAISESTGDNSPLHF	TGTGCCATCAGTGAGTCGACAGGGGATAATTCACCCCTCCACTTT
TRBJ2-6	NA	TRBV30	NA	CAWSTGGANVLTF	TGTGCCTGGAGTACAGGCGGGGCCAACGTCCTGACTTTC
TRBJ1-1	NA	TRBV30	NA	CAWLRRRRGGEAFF	TGTGCCTGGCTAAGAAGGCGGAGAGGGGGTGAAGCTTTCTTT
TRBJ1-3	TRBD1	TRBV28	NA	CASSSNRGQGGNTIYF	TGTGCCAGCAGTTCCAACAGGGGGCAGGGTGGAAACACCATATATTTT
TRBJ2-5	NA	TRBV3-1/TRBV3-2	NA	CASSQAWGETQYF	TGTGCCAGCAGCCAAGCCTGGGGCGAGACCCAGTACTTC
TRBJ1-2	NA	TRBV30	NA	CAWSEPGIGGYTF	TGTGCCTGGAGTGAGCCAGGGATCGGCGGCTACACCTTC
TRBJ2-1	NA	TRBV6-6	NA	CASSYPGQTNEQFF	TGTGCCAGCAGTTACCCCGGACAGACTAATGAGCAGTTCTTC
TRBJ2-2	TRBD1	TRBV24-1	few	CATSDFRQGAGELFF	TGTGCCACCAGTGACTTCCGACAGGGGGCCGGGGAGCTGTTTTTT
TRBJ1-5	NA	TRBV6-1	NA	CASSEVRGNQPQHF	TGTGCCAGCAGTGAAGTGAGGGGCAATCAGCCCCAGCATTTT
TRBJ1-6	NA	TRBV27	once	CASSLGRGGANSPLHF	TGTGCCAGCAGTTTAGGTCGCGGGGGTGCGAATTCACCCCTCCACTTT
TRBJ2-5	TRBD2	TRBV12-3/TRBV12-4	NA	CASSREGETQYF	TGTGCCAGCAGCCGGGAGGGGGAGACCCAGTACTTC
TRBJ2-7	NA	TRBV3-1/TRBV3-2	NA	CASSQVEGWRHEQYF	TGTGCCAGCAGCCAAGTCGAGGGATGGAGGCACGAGCAGTACTTC
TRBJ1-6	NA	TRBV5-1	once	CASSLRSGDNSPLHF	TGCGCCAGCAGCTTGAGGTCCGGGGATAATTCACCCCTCCACTTT
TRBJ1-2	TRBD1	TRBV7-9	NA	CARTTRDRVTRRGYTF	TGTGCCAGAACGACCAGGGACAGGGTGACGCGGCGTGGCTACACCTTC
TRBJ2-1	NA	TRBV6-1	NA	CASSVTGISPYNEQFF	TGTGCCAGCAGTGTAACAGGAATCTCTCCATACAATGAGCAGTTCTTC
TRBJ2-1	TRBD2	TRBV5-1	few	CASSLKGTSGGAYGSYNEQFF	TGCGCCAGCAGCTTGAAGGGAACTAGCGGGGGGGCTTACGGCTCCTACAATGAGCAGTTCTTC
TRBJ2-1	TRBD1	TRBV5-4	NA	CASSLGARDRDNEQFF	TGTGCCAGCAGCTTGGGGGCCCGGGACAGGGACAATGAGCAGTTCTTC
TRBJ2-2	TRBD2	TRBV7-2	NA	CATSPGRGGTGELFF	TGTGCCACTTCCCCGGGGCGGGGGGGCACCGGGGAGCTGTTTTTT
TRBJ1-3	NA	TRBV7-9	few	CASSLATLSGNTIYF	TGTGCCAGCAGCTTAGCCACTCTCTCTGGAAACACCATATATTTT
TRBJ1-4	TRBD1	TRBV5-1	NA	CASSLASGTGEEKLFF	TGCGCCAGCAGCTTGGCCTCCGGGACAGGGGAGGAAAAACTGTTTTTT
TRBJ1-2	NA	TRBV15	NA	CATSRGPGDNYGYTF	TGTGCCACCAGCAGAGGGCCGGGAGATAACTATGGCTACACCTTC
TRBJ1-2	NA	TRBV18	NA	CASSTSGTQNYGYTF	TGTGCCAGCTCAACCTCCGGGACACAGAACTATGGCTACACCTTC
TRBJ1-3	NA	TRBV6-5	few	CASSPEGGGNTIYF	TGTGCCAGCAGTCCGGAGGGGGGGGGAAACACCATATATTTT
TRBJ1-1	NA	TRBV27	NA	CASKPQEPNTEAFF	TGTGCCAGCAAACCACAGGAGCCGAACACTGAAGCTTTCTTT
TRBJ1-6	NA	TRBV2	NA	CASSDDSDSPLHF	TGTGCCAGCAGTGATGATAGTGATTCACCCCTCCACTTT
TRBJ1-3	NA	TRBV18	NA	CASSLYSGNTIYF	TGTGCCAGCTCATTGTACTCTGGAAACACCATATATTTT
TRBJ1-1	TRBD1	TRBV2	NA	CASSKDRDTEAFF	TGTGCCAGCAGTAAGGACAGGGACACTGAAGCTTTCTTT
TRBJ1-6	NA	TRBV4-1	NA	CASSQVGDSPLHF	TGCGCCAGCAGCCAAGTGGGCGATTCACCCCTCCACTTT